The 2 T cell receptor delta chains below were found in one sample sequenced in a study of Vδ1+ human thymocytes. The study's findings and limits: In the thymus, TRG and TRD repertoires looked highly polyclonal with Gaussian CDR3 lengths.

The template was reverse-transcribed extracted RNA. CDR3 amplicons came from multiplex PCR with pooled V-gene forward and constant-region reverse primers. TCRdb applied CATT to the multiplex PCR reads for clone calling. The repertoire holds 50,000 to 75,000 delta-chain clones, with more than 13% as singletons. Their target antigens are unknown. The sample taken for sequencing was Vdelta1+ gamma-delta thymocytes from the thymus. The subset was: FACS-sorted CD3+ TCRalphabeta- TCRVdelta1+ TCRVdelta2- thymocytes. The receptors shown here come from a girl under three years old who had congenital heart surgery.

Note on this clone: The identical CDR3 is also encoded by other nucleotide sequences in the sample. V and J are TRDV1 and TRDJ1; D unclear. Per the germline V gene, CDR1 is TSWWSYY and CDR2 is QGS. V lost 2 bases and J 0 bases, leaving 10 bases between the germline ends. The CDR3 loop spans 15 amino acids. The CDR3 is CALGEGLGYTDKLIF. CDR3 coding DNA: TGTGCTCTTGGGGAAGGCTTAGGCTACACCGATAAACTCATCTTT.

V usage is TRDV1 and J usage is TRDJ1; 9 bases fit TRDD3. Per the germline V gene, CDR1 is TSWWSYY and CDR2 is QGS. V was clipped by 5 bases and J by 4 bases; unmatched bases: 35. The CDR3 runs to 24 residues. For the CDR3, the DNA is TGTGCTCTTGGGAAAGCATTTCCCTCGAACATCCGGGGATACGCAAGGGGCAAAGGCGATAAACTCATCTTT. Translation gives CALGKAFPSNIRGYARGKGDKLIF.